This is a list of T cell receptor beta chains from one sample in a study of blood T cell repertoires in COVID-19. TCRdb's copy holds only in-frame clones and misses some; the assay was immunoSEQ multiplex PCR. The repertoire holds approximately 51,000 clones, around 90% seen once, with 6.4% in the top ten. Sequencing was performed on peripheral blood. The receptors come from a man between 65 and 85 years old with active COVID-19. CDR3s include the opening cysteine and the closing phenylalanine or tryptophan. The D gene is left open where the match is weak. Expanded clones are given a class, and other clones once, few, many or no size at all.

DNA	CDR3	J	V	D	size	length
TGTGCCAGCAGTCCGGGACTAGCGGGGGGGCCCGGGGAGCTGTTTTTT	CASSPGLAGGPGELFF	TRBJ2-2	TRBV6-2/TRBV6-3	TRBD2	.	16
TGTGCCAGCAGCCCAGGGGGGAATTGGACCTTC	CASSPGGNWTF	TRBJ1-2	TRBV7-9	TRBD1	.	11
TGTGCCAGCAGCCCCACGGGGGGTCCCTACGAGCAGTACTTC	CASSPTGGPYEQYF	TRBJ2-7	TRBV3-1/TRBV3-2	TRBD2	.	14
TGTGCCAGCAGCGAAGGGGAAGGGGGCGGCAATCAGCCCCAGCATTTT	CASSEGEGGGNQPQHF	TRBJ1-5	TRBV2	TRBD1	.	16
TGCGCCAGCAGTGAGTCGGCGGGGACCCAGTACTTC	CASSESAGTQYF	TRBJ2-5	TRBV10-1	.	.	12
TGTGCCAGCAGTGATAGGGGACAGAGAAATGAAAAACTGTTTTTT	CASSDRGQRNEKLFF	TRBJ1-4	TRBV6-1	TRBD1	.	15
TGTGCCAGCAGCCTCTTCTTAGGACAGGGTAATTGGGTCGAGCAGTACTTC	CASSLFLGQGNWVEQYF	TRBJ2-7	TRBV7-9	TRBD1	.	17
TGCAGCGTCTTTCCGGGGGGCTTTGCTAGCACAGATACGCAGTATTTT	CSVFPGGFASTDTQYF	TRBJ2-3	TRBV29-1	.	.	16
TGTGCCAGCAGCAGAGGACAAGAACCGAACACCGGGGAGCTGTTTTTT	CASSRGQEPNTGELFF	TRBJ2-2	TRBV9	.	.	16
TGTGCCAGCAGCTTACCCATTGGACTAGCGGGGGCCAAATCCTACGAGCAGTACTTC	CASSLPIGLAGAKSYEQYF	TRBJ2-7	TRBV13	TRBD2	once	19
TGTGCCAGCAGGGGAGACAGGGCGTCCACAGATACGCAGTATTTT	CASRGDRASTDTQYF	TRBJ2-3	TRBV2	TRBD1	.	15
TGTGCCAGTAAGCGGGAGACAGGGGGGAGCTCTGGGGCCAACGTCCTGACTTTC	CASKRETGGSSGANVLTF	TRBJ2-6	TRBV2	.	.	18
TGTGCCAGCAGCTTAGGCGACTCAGATTACCACACAGATACGCAGTATTTT	CASSLGDSDYHTDTQYF	TRBJ2-3	TRBV7-2	.	.	17
TGTGCCAGTAGTCCCGGGACAGGGGTTTCCGGGGAGCTGTTTTTT	CASSPGTGVSGELFF	TRBJ2-2	TRBV19	TRBD1	.	15
TGCGCCAGTCGGACTAGCGGTAAATACAATGAGCAGTTCTTC	CASRTSGKYNEQFF	TRBJ2-1	TRBV5-1	TRBD2	once	14
TGTGCCTGGAGTGTTAGTCTAACCGGGGAGCTGTTTTTT	CAWSVSLTGELFF	TRBJ2-2	TRBV30	.	.	13
TGCGCCAGCAGCCAAACAGGGTCGAAAATCTATGGCTACACCTTC	CASSQTGSKIYGYTF	TRBJ1-2	TRBV4-1	.	.	15
TGTGCCAGCAGCCGAGGAGGACAGGGGGCAAATAGGGCTTTCTTT	CASSRGGQGANRAFF	TRBJ1-1	TRBV5-5	TRBD1	.	15
TGTGCCAGCAGCTTGACTAGCGGGGGCACAGATACGCAGTATTTT	CASSLTSGGTDTQYF	TRBJ2-3	TRBV11-2	TRBD2	once	15
TGCAGCGTGGAGGGGTCTAGCGGGGTTGAGACCCAGTACTTC	CSVEGSSGVETQYF	TRBJ2-5	TRBV29-1	TRBD2	.	14
TGTGCCAGCAGCAAAGTACAGACAGGGAACACCGGGGAGCTGTTTTTT	CASSKVQTGNTGELFF	TRBJ2-2	TRBV21-1	.	.	16
TGTGCCAGCAGCTTAGTTCATTCGACTAGCGGGGGTACAGATACGCAGTATTTT	CASSLVHSTSGGTDTQYF	TRBJ2-3	TRBV7-2	TRBD2	.	18
TGCGCCAGCAGCTTCGTACCAGGTGGCACTGAAGCTTTCTTT	CASSFVPGGTEAFF	TRBJ1-1	TRBV5-1	.	.	14
TGCGCCAGCAGTGACGGGCAGGGGGTTCAGCCCCAGCATTTT	CASSDGQGVQPQHF	TRBJ1-5	TRBV10-1	TRBD1	.	14
TGTGCCAGCAGCATGCGGGGGACCAGAGAGACCCAGTACTTC	CASSMRGTRETQYF	TRBJ2-5	TRBV14	TRBD2	.	14
TGTGCCAGCAGCCAAGATAGAGGGAAGGAGACCCAGTACTTC	CASSQDRGKETQYF	TRBJ2-5	TRBV4-2	.	.	14
TGTGCCAGCAGCTTAGGAGCTAGCGGCTTAGCGGAGACCCAGTACTTC	CASSLGASGLAETQYF	TRBJ2-5	TRBV7-2	TRBD2	.	16
TGTGCCAGCAGTGCTAGCGGGGGGGCAAAGACCCAGTACTTC	CASSASGGAKTQYF	TRBJ2-5	TRBV3-1/TRBV3-2	TRBD2	.	14
TGTGCCAGCAGCACTGTGGTAGATACGCAGTATTTT	CASSTVVDTQYF	TRBJ2-3	TRBV11-2	.	.	12
TGTGCCTGGAGTGAGGACAATGAATTTTACGAGCAGTACTTC	CAWSEDNEFYEQYF	TRBJ2-7	TRBV30	.	.	14
TGTGCCAGCAGTACCCAGAACTCTGGAAACACCATATATTTT	CASSTQNSGNTIYF	TRBJ1-3	TRBV7-9	.	.	14
TGCGCCAGCAGCTTGGGAACTAGCGGGGGTGCAGATACGCAGTATTTT	CASSLGTSGGADTQYF	TRBJ2-3	TRBV5-1	TRBD2	.	16
TGTGCCAGTAACCCGGGACAGATTAATGAAAAACTGTTTTTT	CASNPGQINEKLFF	TRBJ1-4	TRBV19	TRBD1	.	14
TGTGCCAGTAGTACCCAAGACAGTCGTGCAGATACGCAGTATTTT	CASSTQDSRADTQYF	TRBJ2-3	TRBV19	.	.	15
TGTGCCAGCAGCTTAGTGTATAGCACAGATACGCAGTATTTT	CASSLVYSTDTQYF	TRBJ2-3	TRBV7-8	.	.	14
TGCGCCAGCGGAGAACTAGCGGGGGTTGCAGATACGCAGTATTTT	CASGELAGVADTQYF	TRBJ2-3	TRBV5-1	TRBD2	.	15
TGCGCCAGCAGCCTTCCTCGGACAGGCGGGAACACTGAAGCTTTCTTT	CASSLPRTGGNTEAFF	TRBJ1-1	TRBV5-1	TRBD1	once	16
TGCGCCAGCAGCCGCGTCGAGGAGGGGCCAGAGACCCAGTACTTC	CASSRVEEGPETQYF	TRBJ2-5	TRBV5-1	.	.	15
TGTGCCAGCAGACTCTTGAGTAGCCATTACGAGCAGTACTTC	CASRLLSSHYEQYF	TRBJ2-7	TRBV27	.	medium-sized	14
TGTGCCAGCAGCTCACGGGACAGGGGGCCGCAAGAGACCCAGTACTTC	CASSSRDRGPQETQYF	TRBJ2-5	TRBV7-6	TRBD1	.	16
TGTGCCAGCAAACCAAGAGGGCTAGCGGGGAAGTACGAGCAGTACTTC	CASKPRGLAGKYEQYF	TRBJ2-7	TRBV27	TRBD2	.	16
TGCGCCAGCAGCTTGTCGCCAGGGGGCACTGAAGCTTTCTTT	CASSLSPGGTEAFF	TRBJ1-1	TRBV5-1	TRBD1	few	14
TGTGCCAGCAGCCTGCCGAGCCGGGCTGGAAACACCATATATTTT	CASSLPSRAGNTIYF	TRBJ1-3	TRBV7-2	.	.	15
TGTGCCAGTAGTAGTCAGGAGGGGCCTCAGTTCTTC	CASSSQEGPQFF	TRBJ2-1	TRBV19	.	.	12
TGTGCCACCAGTGGGACCAGGGGGATCAAAGAGACCCAGTACTTC	CATSGTRGIKETQYF	TRBJ2-5	TRBV24-1	TRBD1	.	15